These 22 T cell receptor beta chains share one sample of origin, sequenced in a study of T cells in tuberculosis. The data were produced by immunoSEQ multiplex PCR, yet TCRdb's version contains in-frame clones alone and is incomplete. The sample has roughly 28,000 clones; around 87% are singletons. Sample: PBMCs. Receptors were obtained from a donor aged 10-35 years with latent tuberculosis or without tuberculosis infection.

The chain carries TRBV28 and TRBJ1-1; the D is unclear. Germline assignment: CDR1 MDHEN and CDR2 SYDVKM. The CDR3 totals 13 residues. V was cut by 3 bases and J by 1 base, with 6 bases left in between. CDR3 sequence (DNA): TGTGCCAGCAGTTTGAGGGCGAACACTGAAGCTTTCTTT. This codes for CASSLRANTEAFF.

The chain has TRBV29-1 and TRBJ2-7; 8 nucleotides agree with TRBD1. Trimming cost V 1 base and J 6 bases; bases outside gene matches: 11. CDR3 length: 15 amino acids. Germline V gives CDR1 SQVTM, CDR2 ANQGSEA. In nucleotides, the CDR3 is TGCAGCGTTGAAGGTTCTTCGAGGACAGGGTCCGAGCAGTACTTC. This sequence encodes CSVEGSSRTGSEQYF.

This clone was seen a handful of times. V gene TRBV28 combines with J gene TRBJ1-2, with D possibly TRBD1 on 6 matching bases. The CDR3 extends over 15 amino acids. Germline-derived CDR1 and CDR2 are MDHEN and SYDVKM. The V gene lost 5 bases and the J gene lost 8 bases, with 21 bases spanning the gap. The CDR3 DNA follows: TGTGCCAGCAGTACACAGGGAAGTGATAGTAGGGGCTACACCTTC. Its translation: CASSTQGSDSRGYTF.

The rearrangement uses TRBV5-1 and TRBJ2-5; the D gene is possibly TRBD1 (6 bases). From germline, CDR1 is SGHRS and CDR2 YFSETQ. The CDR3 covers 16 residues. V gave up 5 bases and J gave up 2 bases, with 19 bases separating them. The CDR3 sequence: CASRSGTIVGQETQYF. Here the CDR3 DNA reads TGCGCCAGCAGATCCGGGACAATAGTGGGACAAGAGACCCAGTACTTC.

This clone was counted a single time. The chain joins TRBV5-1 to TRBJ2-2, with 7 bases that match TRBD1. The CDR3 covers 15 residues. Trimming removed 4 bases from V and 3 bases from J; junction bases left unmatched: 6. The germline gives CDR1 SGHRS, CDR2 YFSETQ. CDR3 region: CASSMRQGDTGELFF. The CDR3 DNA sequence: TGCGCCAGCAGCATGAGACAGGGAGACACCGGGGAGCTGTTTTTT.

The chain recombines TRBV4-3 with TRBJ1-5, with a weak D call TRBD1 (5 bases). The CDR3 is 15 residues long. V lost 0 bases to trimming and J lost 7 bases, with 13 bases between them. The germline gives CDR1 LGHNA, CDR2 YSLEER. CDR3 nucleotides: TGCGCCAGCAGCCAAGAGCTTAGGGGTAACCAGCCCCAGCATTTT. This sequence encodes CASSQELRGNQPQHF.

The CDR3 protein is CASTPTRAPVKALYEQYF. CDR3 in DNA: TGTGCCAGTACCCCTACGCGGGCCCCTGTGAAAGCGTTGTACGAGCAGTACTTC. This chain joins TRBV19 and TRBJ2-7, with D possibly TRBD2 on 5 matching bases. Germline V gene sequence: CDR1 LNHDA, CDR2 SQIVND (reference sequence). V lost 7 bases and J 4 bases, leaving 29 bases between the germline ends. The CDR3 is 18 amino acids. Variable domain in full (rest from reference TRBV19 and TRBJ2-7): DGGITQSPKYLFRKEGQNVTLSCEQNLNHDAMYWYRQDPGQGLRLIYYSQIVNDFQKGDIAEGYSVSREKKESFPLTVTSAQKNPTAFYLCASTPTRAPVKALYEQYFGPGTRLTVT.

This chain connects TRBV19 to TRBJ2-4; a weak D match, TRBD1 (5 bases). CDR3 length: 13 amino acids. Per germline, CDR1 LNHDA and CDR2 SQIVND (reference sequence). Trimming stripped 3 bases from V and 8 bases from J, with 11 bases between. The CDR3 sequence is CASSMVRVDIQYF. CDR3 in DNA: TGTGCCAGTAGTATGGTCAGGGTGGACATTCAGTACTTC.

V usage is TRBV19 and J usage is TRBJ1-4, with 7 bases aligning to TRBD1. The CDR3 loop spans 14 amino acids. V was pared by 9 bases and J by 4 bases, with 8 bases of the junction left unmatched. Germline V gene sequence: CDR1 LNHDA, CDR2 SQIVND (reference sequence). This CDR3 is CASNRGQNNEKLFF. CDR3 nucleotides: TGTGCCAGCAACCGGGGACAGAATAATGAAAAACTGTTTTTT.

This clone was observed a handful of times. The gene calls are TRBV29-1 and TRBJ2-5; a possible D gene is TRBD2 (6 bases). Germline loops: CDR1 SQVTM, CDR2 ANQGSEA. V was trimmed by 6 bases and J by 5 bases, leaving 25 bases between them. The CDR3 contains 16 residues. In nucleotides, the CDR3 is TGCAGCGTCAATCATGACCCGGGTCCCAGCGGGGAGACCCAGTACTTC. Its protein is CSVNHDPGPSGETQYF.

This chain links TRBV6-6 with TRBJ1-2; D might be TRBD1 (6 bases). The germline V gene encodes CDR1 MNHNY and CDR2 SVGAGI (reference sequence). V dropped 0 bases and J dropped 4 bases, with 15 bases sitting between them. This CDR3 contains 16 residues. In DNA form, the CDR3 reads TGTGCCAGCAGTTACTCGTCGGGGGGCGACGGCTATGGCTACACCTTC. Amino acids: CASSYSSGGDGYGYTF.

V gene TRBV7-8 combines with J gene TRBJ2-4; D perhaps matches TRBD2 (6 bases). The germline gives CDR1 SGHVS, CDR2 FQNEAQ. The CDR3 has 17 amino acids. V lost 4 bases to trimming and J lost 0 bases, with 16 bases between them. As DNA, the CDR3 is TGTGCCAGCAGCTCACGGACGTCGGGGGTAGCCAAAAACATTCAGTACTTC. Its translation: CASSSRTSGVAKNIQYF.

The chain recombines TRBV7-9 with TRBJ1-2; D ambiguous. V was cut by 2 bases and J by 2 bases, with 6 bases left in between. Per germline, CDR1 SEHNR and CDR2 FQNEAQ (reference sequence). The CDR3 is 13 residues long. The DNA for the CDR3 is TGTGCCAGCAGCTTAACGGTGAACTATGGCTACACCTTC. Translation gives CASSLTVNYGYTF.

The gene calls are TRBV9 and TRBJ2-1; 7 bases map to TRBD2. This CDR3 comprises 15 residues. Germline V gene data show CDR1 as SGDLS and CDR2 as YYNGEE. J gave up 7 bases and V 4 bases, and 11 bases lay outside the gene matches. The CDR3 DNA is TGTGCCAGCAGCTCCCATAGCGGGTCTTTAAATGAGCAGTTCTTC. Amino acid sequence: CASSSHSGSLNEQFF.

This clone was seen a single time. V is TRBV7-2 and J is TRBJ2-2, with a weak D call TRBD1 (6 bases). The V end was cut by 2 bases, the J end by 1 base, with 11 bases between. The CDR3 contains 16 residues. CDR1 is SGHTA and CDR2 is FQGNSA in the germline V gene. In DNA form, the CDR3 reads TGTGCCAGCAGCTTAACTGGGGGCCTGAACACCGGGGAGCTGTTTTTT. This translates into CASSLTGGLNTGELFF.

The rearrangement uses TRBV9 and TRBJ1-1; 9 bases fit TRBD1. Germline CDR1 reads SGDLS; CDR2 reads YYNGEE. The length of the CDR3 is 14 residues. With V trimmed by 2 bases and J by 9 bases, 8 bases remained unmatched. The CDR3 DNA reads TGTGCCAGCAGCGTCTTGACAGGACAGGGGCAAGCTTTCTTT. It codes for CASSVLTGQGQAFF.

The chain recombines TRBV11-2 with TRBJ2-7; weak D call: TRBD2 (6 bases). This CDR3 has 14 residues. V was clipped by 5 bases and J by 1 base, with 12 bases between them. From germline, CDR1 is SGHAT and CDR2 FQNNGV. In nucleotides, the CDR3 is TGTGCCAGCAGCCCGCGGGACGGGTCCTACGAGCAGTACTTC. Protein sequence: CASSPRDGSYEQYF.

V gene TRBV4-3 combines with J gene TRBJ2-7, with 8 bases fitting TRBD1. The CDR3 runs to 16 residues. Germline V gene sequence: CDR1 LGHNA, CDR2 YSLEER. V lost 1 base and J lost 4; bases outside the gene matches: 9. CDR3 bases: TGCGCCAGCAGCCAAGGGCAGGGGGCGAGATCTTACGAGCAGTACTTC. It yields the protein CASSQGQGARSYEQYF.

The CDR3 sequence: CASSITGINSPLHF. For the CDR3, the DNA is TGTGCCAGCAGCATAACAGGGATTAATTCACCCCTCCACTTT. This chain connects TRBV5-6 to TRBJ1-6, with D maybe TRBD1 (6 bases). The germline V gene has CDR1 SGHDT and CDR2 YYEEEE. The germline V and J ends were trimmed by 4 bases and 6 bases, with 11 bases remaining between them. This CDR3 has 14 residues.

The J gene is TRBJ2-1, the V gene TRBV4-1; 9 nucleotides align to TRBD1. V dropped 2 bases and J dropped 3; count of bases not matched to a gene: 2. The germline CDR1 and CDR2 sequences are MGHRA and YSYEKL. This CDR3 is 15 amino acids long. CDR3: CASSQTGGDYNEQFF. CDR3 bases: TGCGCCAGCAGCCAAACAGGGGGCGACTACAATGAGCAGTTCTTC.

The gene calls are TRBV18 and TRBJ2-3; 13 bases match TRBD2. V trimming: 3 bases; J trimming: 1 base; junction bases outside the gene matches: 4. This CDR3 comprises 17 residues. Germline CDR1 and CDR2: KGHSH and LQKENI. CDR3 nucleotides: TGTGCCAGCTCACCCTTAACTAGCGGGGGGGGCACAGATACGCAGTATTTT. This gives the protein CASSPLTSGGGTDTQYF.

This chain joins TRBV11-2 and TRBJ2-3; no firm D call. The CDR3 length is 12 residues. The V gene's germline CDR1 is SGHAT and CDR2 FQNNGV. V lost 5 bases and J 6 bases, leaving 9 bases between the germline ends. Written as DNA, the CDR3 is TGTGCCAGCAGCGCCTTTCGGGATACGCAGTATTTT. It yields the protein CASSAFRDTQYF.